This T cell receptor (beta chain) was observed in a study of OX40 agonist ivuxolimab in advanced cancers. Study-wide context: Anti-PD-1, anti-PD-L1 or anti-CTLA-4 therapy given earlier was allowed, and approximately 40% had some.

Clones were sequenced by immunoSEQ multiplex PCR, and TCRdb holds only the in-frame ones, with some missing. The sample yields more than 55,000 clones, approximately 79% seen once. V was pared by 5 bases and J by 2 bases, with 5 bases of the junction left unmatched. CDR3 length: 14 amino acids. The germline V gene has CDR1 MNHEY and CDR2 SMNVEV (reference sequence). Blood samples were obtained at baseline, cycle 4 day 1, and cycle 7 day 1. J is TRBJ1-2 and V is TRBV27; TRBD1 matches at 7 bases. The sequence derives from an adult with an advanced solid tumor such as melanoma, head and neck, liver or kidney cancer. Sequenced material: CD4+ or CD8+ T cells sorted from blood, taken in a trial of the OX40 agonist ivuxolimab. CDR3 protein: CASSLRGGNYGYTF. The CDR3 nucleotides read TGTGCCAGCAGTCTACGAGGGGGCAACTATGGCTACACCTTC.